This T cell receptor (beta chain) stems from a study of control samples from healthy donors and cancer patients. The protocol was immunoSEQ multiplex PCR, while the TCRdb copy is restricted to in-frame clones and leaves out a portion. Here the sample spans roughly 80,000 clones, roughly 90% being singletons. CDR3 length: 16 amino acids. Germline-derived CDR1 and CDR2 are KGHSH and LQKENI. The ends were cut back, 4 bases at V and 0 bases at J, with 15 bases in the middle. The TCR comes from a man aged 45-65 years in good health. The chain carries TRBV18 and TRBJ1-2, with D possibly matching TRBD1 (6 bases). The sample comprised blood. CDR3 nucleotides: TGTGCCAGCTCACGCACCGGACAGCCAGCTAACTATGGCTACACCTTC. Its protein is CASSRTGQPANYGYTF.